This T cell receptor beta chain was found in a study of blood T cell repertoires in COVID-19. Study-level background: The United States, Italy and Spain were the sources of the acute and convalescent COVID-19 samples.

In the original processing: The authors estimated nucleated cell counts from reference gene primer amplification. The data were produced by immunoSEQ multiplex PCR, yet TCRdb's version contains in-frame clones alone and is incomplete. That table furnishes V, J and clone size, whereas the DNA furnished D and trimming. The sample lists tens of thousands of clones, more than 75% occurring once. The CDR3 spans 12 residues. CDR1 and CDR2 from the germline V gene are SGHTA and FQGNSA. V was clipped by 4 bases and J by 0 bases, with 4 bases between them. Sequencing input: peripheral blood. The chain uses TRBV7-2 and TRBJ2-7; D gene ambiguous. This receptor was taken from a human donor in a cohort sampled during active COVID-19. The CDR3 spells CASSSLSYEQYF. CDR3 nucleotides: TGTGCCAGCAGCTCCCTCTCCTACGAGCAGTACTTC. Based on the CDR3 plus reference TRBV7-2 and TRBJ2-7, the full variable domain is GAGVSQSPSNKVTEKGKDVELRCDPISGHTALYWYRQSLGQGLEFLIYFQGNSAPDKSGLPSDRFSAERTGGSVSTLTIQRTQQEDSAVYLCASSSLSYEQYFGPGTRLTVT.